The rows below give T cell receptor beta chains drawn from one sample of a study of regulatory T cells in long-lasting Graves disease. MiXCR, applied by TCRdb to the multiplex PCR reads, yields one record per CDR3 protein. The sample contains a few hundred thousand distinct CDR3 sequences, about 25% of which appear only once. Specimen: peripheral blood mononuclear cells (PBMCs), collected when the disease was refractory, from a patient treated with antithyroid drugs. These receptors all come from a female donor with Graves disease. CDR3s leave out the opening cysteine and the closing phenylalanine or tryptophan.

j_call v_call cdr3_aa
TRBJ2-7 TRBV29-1 SVGSSGWSSYEQY
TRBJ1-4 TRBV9 ASSGGGNEKLF
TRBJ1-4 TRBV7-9 ASSPPGNRREKLF
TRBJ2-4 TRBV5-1 ASSLVAGAGNIQY
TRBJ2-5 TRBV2 ASSDGGQETQY
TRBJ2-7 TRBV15 ATSRSTGSYEQY
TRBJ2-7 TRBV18 ASSPSDRGEQY
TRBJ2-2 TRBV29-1 SIPLSGGTGELF
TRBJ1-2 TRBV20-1 SAPGTGLHYGYT
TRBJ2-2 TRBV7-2 ASGLLWANGELF
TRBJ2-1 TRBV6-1 ASSLLLPATHNEQF
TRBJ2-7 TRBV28 ASSVGGTSIYEQY
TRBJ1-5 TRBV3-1 ASSQVGFNQPQH
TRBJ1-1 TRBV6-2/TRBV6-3 ASSRGYWTEAF
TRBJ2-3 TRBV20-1 SAMTPAITQY
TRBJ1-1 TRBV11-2 ASSLERGGLF
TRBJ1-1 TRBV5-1 ASSFDRGRAF
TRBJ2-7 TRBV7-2 ASSPRLAGVVGSYEQY
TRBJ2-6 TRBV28 ATKPSGANVLT
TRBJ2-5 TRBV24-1 ATSEPGQETQY
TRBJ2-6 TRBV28 ASTIALSGANVLT
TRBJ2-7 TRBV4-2 ASSPSGLAGGRYEQY
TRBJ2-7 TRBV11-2 ASSWSWTSGAYEQY
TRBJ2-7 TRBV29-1 SVGPGLSYEQY
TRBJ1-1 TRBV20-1 SARDRGAGTVRTIAEAF
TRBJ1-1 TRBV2 ASSPQGAMNTEAF
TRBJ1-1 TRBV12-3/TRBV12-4 ASSLIGVEAF
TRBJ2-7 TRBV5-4 ASSSGGSLEQY
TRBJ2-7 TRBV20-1 SAYRDSPFYEQY
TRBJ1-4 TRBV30 AWSAPDRLNEKLF
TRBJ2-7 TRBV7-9 ASQGERTAYEQY
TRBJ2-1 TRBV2 ASTGEPSSYNEQF
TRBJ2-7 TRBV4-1 ASSQTSGTSYEQY
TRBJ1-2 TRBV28 ASRDRDYGYT
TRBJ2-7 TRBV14 ASSPTGGFYEQY
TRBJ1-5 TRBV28 ASSPTGVRDSNQPQH
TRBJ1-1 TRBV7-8 ASRLTGRMNTEAF
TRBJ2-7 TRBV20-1 SARDSSAGAYEQY
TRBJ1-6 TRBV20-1 SASGQGNSPLH
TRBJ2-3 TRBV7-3 ASSPFGAGGRTDTQY
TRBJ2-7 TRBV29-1 SVDPPSLGQGVSYEQY
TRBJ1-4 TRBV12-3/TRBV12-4 ASRIIGVGEKLF
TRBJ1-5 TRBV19 ASSGTAHSNQPQH
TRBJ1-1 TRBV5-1 ASSLASTARTEAF
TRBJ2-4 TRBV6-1 ASSERLKNIQY
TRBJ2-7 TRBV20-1 SARPPIAGENYEQY
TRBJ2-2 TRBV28 AVQGAHFV
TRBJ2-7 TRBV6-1 ASKGPSDEQY
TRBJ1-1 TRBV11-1 ASNERGAGGNTEAF
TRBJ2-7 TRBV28 ASSLSEAYEQY
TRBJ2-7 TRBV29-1 SVEGTGTGVDEQY
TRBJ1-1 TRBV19 ASSIDRGNTEAF